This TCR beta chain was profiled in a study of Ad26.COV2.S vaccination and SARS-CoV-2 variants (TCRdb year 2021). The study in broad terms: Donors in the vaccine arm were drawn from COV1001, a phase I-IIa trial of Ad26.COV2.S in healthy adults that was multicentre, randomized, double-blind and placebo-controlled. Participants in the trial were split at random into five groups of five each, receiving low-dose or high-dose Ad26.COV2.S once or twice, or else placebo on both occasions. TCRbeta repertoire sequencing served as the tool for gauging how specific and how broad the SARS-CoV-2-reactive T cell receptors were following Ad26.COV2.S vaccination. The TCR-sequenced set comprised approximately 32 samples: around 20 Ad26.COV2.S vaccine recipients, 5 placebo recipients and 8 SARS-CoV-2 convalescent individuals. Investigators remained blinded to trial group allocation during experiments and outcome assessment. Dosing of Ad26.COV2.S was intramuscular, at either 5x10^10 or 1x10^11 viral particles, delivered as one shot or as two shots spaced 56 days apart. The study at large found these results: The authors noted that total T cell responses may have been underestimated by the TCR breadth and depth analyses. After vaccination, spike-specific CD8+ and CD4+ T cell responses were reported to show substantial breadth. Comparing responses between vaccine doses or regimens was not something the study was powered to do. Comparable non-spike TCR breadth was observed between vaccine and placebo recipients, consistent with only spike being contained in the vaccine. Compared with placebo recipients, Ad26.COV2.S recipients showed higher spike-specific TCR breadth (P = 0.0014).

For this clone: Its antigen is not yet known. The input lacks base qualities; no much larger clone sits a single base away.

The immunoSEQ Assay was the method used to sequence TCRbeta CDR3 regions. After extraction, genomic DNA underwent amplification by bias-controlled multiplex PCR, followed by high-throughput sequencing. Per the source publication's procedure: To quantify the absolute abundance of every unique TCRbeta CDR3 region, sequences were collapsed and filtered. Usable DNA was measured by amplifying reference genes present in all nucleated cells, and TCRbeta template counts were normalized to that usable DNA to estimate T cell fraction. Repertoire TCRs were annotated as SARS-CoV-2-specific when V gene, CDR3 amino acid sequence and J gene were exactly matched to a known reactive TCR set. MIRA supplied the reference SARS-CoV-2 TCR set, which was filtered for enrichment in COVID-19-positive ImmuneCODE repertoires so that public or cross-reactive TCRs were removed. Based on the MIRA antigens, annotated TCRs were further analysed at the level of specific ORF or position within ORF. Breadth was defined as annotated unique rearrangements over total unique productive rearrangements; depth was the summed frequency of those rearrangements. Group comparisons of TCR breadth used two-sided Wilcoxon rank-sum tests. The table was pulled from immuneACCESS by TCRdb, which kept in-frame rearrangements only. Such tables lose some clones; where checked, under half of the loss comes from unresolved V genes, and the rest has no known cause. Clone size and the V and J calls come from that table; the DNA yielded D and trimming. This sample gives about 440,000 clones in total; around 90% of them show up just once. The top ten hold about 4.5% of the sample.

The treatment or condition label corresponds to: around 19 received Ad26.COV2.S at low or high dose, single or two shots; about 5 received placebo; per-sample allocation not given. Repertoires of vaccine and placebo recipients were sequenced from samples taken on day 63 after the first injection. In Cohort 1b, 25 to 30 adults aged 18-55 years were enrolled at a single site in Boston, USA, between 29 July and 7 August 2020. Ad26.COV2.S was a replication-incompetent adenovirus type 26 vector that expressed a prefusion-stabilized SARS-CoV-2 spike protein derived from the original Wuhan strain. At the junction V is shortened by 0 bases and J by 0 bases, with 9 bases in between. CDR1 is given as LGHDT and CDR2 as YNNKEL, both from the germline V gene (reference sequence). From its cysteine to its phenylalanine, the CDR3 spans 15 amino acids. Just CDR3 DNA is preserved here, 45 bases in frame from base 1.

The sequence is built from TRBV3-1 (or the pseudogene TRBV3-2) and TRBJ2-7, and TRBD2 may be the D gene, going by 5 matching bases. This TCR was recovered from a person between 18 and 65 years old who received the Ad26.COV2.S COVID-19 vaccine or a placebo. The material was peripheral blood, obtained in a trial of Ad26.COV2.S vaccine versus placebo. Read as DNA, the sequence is TGTGCCAGCAGCCAAGACAGGAGGAGCTCCTACGAGCAGTACTTC. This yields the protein CASSQDRRSSYEQYF.